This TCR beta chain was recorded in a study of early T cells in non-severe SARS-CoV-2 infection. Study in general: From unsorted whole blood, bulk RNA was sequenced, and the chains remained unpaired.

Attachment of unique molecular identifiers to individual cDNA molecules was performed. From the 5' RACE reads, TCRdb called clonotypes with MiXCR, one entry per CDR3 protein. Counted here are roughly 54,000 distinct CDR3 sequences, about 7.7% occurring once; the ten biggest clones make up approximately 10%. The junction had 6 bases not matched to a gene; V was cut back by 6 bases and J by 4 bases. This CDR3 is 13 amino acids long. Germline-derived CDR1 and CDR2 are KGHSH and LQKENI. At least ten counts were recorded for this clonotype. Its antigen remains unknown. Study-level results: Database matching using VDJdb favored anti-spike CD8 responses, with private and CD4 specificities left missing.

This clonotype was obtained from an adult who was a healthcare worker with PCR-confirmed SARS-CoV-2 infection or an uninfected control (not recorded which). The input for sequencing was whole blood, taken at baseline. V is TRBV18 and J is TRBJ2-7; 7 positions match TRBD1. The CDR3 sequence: CASSPGTAYEQYF. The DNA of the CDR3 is TGTGCCAGCTCCCCCGGGACAGCGTACGAGCAGTACTTC.